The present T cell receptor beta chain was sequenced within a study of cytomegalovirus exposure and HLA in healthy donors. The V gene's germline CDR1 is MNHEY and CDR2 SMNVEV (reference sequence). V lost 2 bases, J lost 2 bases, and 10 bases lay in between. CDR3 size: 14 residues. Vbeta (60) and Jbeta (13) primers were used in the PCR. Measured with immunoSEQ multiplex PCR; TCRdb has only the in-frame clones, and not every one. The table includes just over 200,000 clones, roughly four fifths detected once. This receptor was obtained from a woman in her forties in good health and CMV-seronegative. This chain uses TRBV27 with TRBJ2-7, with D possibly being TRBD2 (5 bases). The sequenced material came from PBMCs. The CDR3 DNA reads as TGTGCCAGCAGTTTAGCGGGTGCAACCTACGAGCAGTACTTC. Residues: CASSLAGATYEQYF.